This TCR beta chain emerged from a study of spatial heterogeneity in lung cancer. Study in general: Each unique TCR and UMI combination was seen more than ten times on average in raw reads.

Ten or more counts support this clonotype. Time point indicated: sample taken at primary tumor resection. Donation came from around 72 patients with untreated early-stage non-small cell lung cancer. The input material, whole RNA from tumor, nontumor lung or frozen PBMC, was sequenced unsorted. Each TCR cDNA molecule carried a unique molecular identifier. TCRdb reprocessed the 5' RACE reads via MiXCR and lists one record per CDR3 protein. The sample has 20,000 to 25,000 distinct CDR3 sequences, 4.6% seen once. Deletions cut 5 bases from V and 0 bases from J, with 9 bases between. CDR3 length equals 14 residues. Germline V gene lookup returns CDR1 SGHVS and CDR2 FQNEAQ.

This sample comprised PBMCs, obtained at surgery. The V and J genes are TRBV7-8 and TRBJ2-3; D gene ambiguous. The receptor comes from a male donor with early-stage non-small cell lung cancer. The CDR3 DNA reads TGTGCCAGCAGCCACTCCTCCAGCACAGATACGCAGTATTTT. Its translation: CASSHSSSTDTQYF.